The 19 T cell receptor beta chains reported below all come from one sample, sequenced in a study of naive and memory T cell subsets. Both TRBC1 and TRBC2 were covered by a beta constant-region primer of two equimolar oligonucleotides. One entry per CDR3 protein results from TCRdb running MiXCR on the UMI-ligation and nested PCR reads. The data contain about 5,400 distinct CDR3 sequences, 6% to 8.5% of them singletons. Source material: effector memory CD8+ T cells from blood. This sample's subset: effector memory, CD45RA- CD27-. All receptors come from a human donor in good health.

This clonotype was found many times. The rearrangement uses TRBV4-2 and TRBJ2-1, with D perhaps TRBD1 or TRBD2 (5 bases each). Germline assignment: CDR1 LGHNA and CDR2 YNFKEQ. The CDR3 runs to 16 residues. The V end was cut by 4 bases, the J end by 9 bases, with 22 bases between. The CDR3 DNA is TGTGCCAGCAGCCTCCGACTGGGTCTCGACGGGACTGAGCAGTTCTTC. Its protein product is CASSLRLGLDGTEQFF.

The gene calls are TRBV6-2 or TRBV6-3 and TRBJ2-2; no definite D call. The ends were cut back, 0 bases at V and 5 bases at J, with 7 bases in the middle. The CDR3 has 14 residues. Germline CDR1 and CDR2: MNHEY and SVGEGT. The CDR3 reads CASSYSPETGELFF. The CDR3 DNA reads as TGTGCCAGCAGTTACTCACCAGAAACCGGGGAGCTGTTTTTT.

The V and J genes are TRBV27 and TRBJ2-7, with a tentative D call TRBD2 (7 bases). CDR3 length: 16 amino acids. Germline-derived CDR1 and CDR2 are MNHEY and SMNVEV (reference sequence). With 3 bases removed from V and 2 bases from J, the gap between germline ends came to 17 bases. Written as DNA, the CDR3 is TGTGCCAGCAGTTTCGGGGGGAACAGGGCGGCCTACGAGCAGTACTTC. Protein: CASSFGGNRAAYEQYF.

By sample share, this clonotype is medium-sized. The rearrangement links TRBV19 to TRBJ2-1, with D perhaps TRBD2 (6 bases). Germline V lookup: CDR1 LNHDA, CDR2 SQIVND (reference sequence). The V end lost 1 base, the J end lost 7 bases, and 14 bases lay between the germline ends. This CDR3 spans 15 amino acids. The CDR3 bases are TGTGCCAGTAGTATAGGGAGGGACGCACAAAATGAGCAGTTCTTC. Translating gives CASSIGRDAQNEQFF.

This clonotype came up a few times. V usage is TRBV6-2 or TRBV6-3 and J usage is TRBJ2-6; either TRBD1 or TRBD2 may fit D (7 bases each). Per the germline V gene, CDR1 is MNHEY and CDR2 is SVGEGT. V was shortened by 8 bases and J by 0 bases, with 11 bases between the two germline ends. This CDR3 contains 15 residues. In nucleotides, the CDR3 is TGTGCCAGCGGGAGGGACAGCTCTGGGGCCAACGTCCTGACTTTC. Its translation is CASGRDSSGANVLTF.

The rearrangement uses TRBV19 and TRBJ2-1; 7 bases map to TRBD2. V was pared by 3 bases and J by 5 bases, with 1 base of the junction left unmatched. CDR1 and CDR2 (germline): LNHDA, SQIVND (reference sequence). The CDR3 contains 13 residues. CDR3: CASSMGGDNEQFF. The CDR3 DNA sequence: TGTGCCAGTAGTATGGGGGGGGACAATGAGCAGTTCTTC. Filled out from reference TRBV19 and TRBJ2-1, the complete variable domain reads DGGITQSPKYLFRKEGQNVTLSCEQNLNHDAMYWYRQDPGQGLRLIYYSQIVNDFQKGDIAEGYSVSREKKESFPLTVTSAQKNPTAFYLCASSMGGDNEQFFGPGTRLTVL.

There are many counts of this clonotype. The V and J genes are TRBV13 and TRBJ2-7; tentative D call: TRBD1 (6 bases). The CDR3 runs 13 residues. Germline-derived CDR1 and CDR2 are PRHDT and FYEKMQ (reference sequence). Trimming removed 5 bases at V and 3 bases at J, with 11 bases between. This chain's CDR3 is CASSTTGFYEQYF. The CDR3 region has the DNA TGTGCCAGCAGCACCACAGGGTTCTACGAGCAGTACTTC.

This clonotype showed up many times. J is TRBJ1-2 and V is TRBV6-1; D is unresolved. CDR1 and CDR2 from the germline V gene are MNHNS and SASEGT. V gave up 2 bases and J gave up 8 bases, with 12 bases separating them. The CDR3 loop spans 13 amino acids. CDR3 protein: CASSELASGGYTF. The DNA of the CDR3 is TGTGCCAGCAGTGAATTGGCCAGCGGAGGCTACACCTTC.

This clonotype was counted at least ten times. DNA of the CDR3: TGTGCCAGCAGCGGGGACATCTACGAGCAGTACTTC. It specifies CASSGDIYEQYF. The chain recombines TRBV5-6 with TRBJ2-7; TRBD1 is a possible D gene (6 bases). The CDR3 consists of 12 residues. CDR1 SGHDT and CDR2 YYEEEE come from the germline V gene. V lost 4 bases, J lost 3 bases, and 8 bases lay in between.

This clonotype was recorded at least ten times. The chain uses TRBV4-3 and TRBJ1-1; D remains unclear. The germline gives CDR1 LGHNA, CDR2 YSLEER. The CDR3 consists of 15 residues. With 0 bases removed from V and 1 base from J, the gap between germline ends came to 9 bases. CDR3 in DNA: TGCGCCAGCAGCCAAGATCGCGATCGGAACACTGAAGCTTTCTTT. The encoded protein is CASSQDRDRNTEAFF.

The rearrangement joins TRBV20-1 to TRBJ2-2; TRBD2 might be the D (6 bases). Trimming stripped 0 bases from V and 1 base from J, with 15 bases between. The CDR3 has 17 amino acids. Germline CDR1 DFQATT, CDR2 SNEGSKA (reference sequence). CDR3 amino acids: CSARDLLSGENTGELFF. The CDR3 DNA follows: TGCAGTGCTAGAGATCTTTTATCGGGGGAGAACACCGGGGAGCTGTTTTTT.

The chain uses TRBV14 and TRBJ2-1; D call uncertain. Trimming removed 0 bases from V and 1 base from J, with 10 bases in between. Germline V gene lookup returns CDR1 SGHDN and CDR2 FVKESK. This CDR3 is 16 amino acids long. DNA for the CDR3: TGTGCCAGCAGCCAAGATGAGAGTGATTCCTACAATGAGCAGTTCTTC. It specifies CASSQDESDSYNEQFF.

This clonotype appeared a few times. The V and J genes are TRBV12-3 or TRBV12-4 and TRBJ2-1; 10 nucleotides line up with TRBD2. This CDR3 contains 15 residues. With 6 bases clipped from V and 8 bases from J, the junction kept 10 bases outside the gene matches. This CDR3 is CASRESGRARDEQFF. The CDR3 region has the DNA TGTGCCAGCAGAGAGAGCGGGAGGGCCCGGGATGAGCAGTTCTTC.

The table lists this clonotype with a few counts. The chain has TRBV3-1 and TRBJ2-3; 9 bases map to TRBD2. The CDR3 length is 17 residues. Germline assignment: CDR1 LGHDT and CDR2 YNNKEL (reference sequence). V was pared by 0 bases and J by 3 bases, with 7 bases of the junction left unmatched. The CDR3 region has the DNA TGTGCCAGCAGCCAAGATACGAGCGGGGGGCCGACAGATACGCAGTATTTT. Its protein is CASSQDTSGGPTDTQYF.

This clonotype was observed a handful of times. The gene calls are TRBV19 and TRBJ2-3; 11 nucleotides agree with TRBD2. The CDR3 sequence is 14 residues long. Germline V CDR1 and CDR2: LNHDA, SQIVND (reference sequence). The ends lost 5 bases at V and 4 bases at J; junction bases unmatched: 2. CDR3 residues: CASSGTSGSDTQYF. The CDR3 DNA reads as TGTGCCAGTAGTGGGACTAGCGGATCAGATACGCAGTATTTT.

The chain links TRBV11-3 to TRBJ1-2, with D unclear. Germline V gene data show CDR1 as SGHNT and CDR2 as YENEEA. The V end lost 4 bases, the J end lost 0 bases, and 9 bases lay between the germline ends. The CDR3 runs to 14 residues. CDR3 nucleotide sequence: TGTGCCAGCAGCTCTAGACATTCTAACTATGGCTACACCTTC. This gives the protein CASSSRHSNYGYTF.

This clonotype ranks as medium-sized. This chain joins TRBV4-2 and TRBJ2-3, with 8 bases identical to TRBD2. The germline V gene has CDR1 LGHNA and CDR2 YNFKEQ. The CDR3 loop spans 17 amino acids. V trimming: 1 base; J trimming: 4 bases; junction bases outside the gene matches: 10. The DNA of the CDR3 is TGTGCCAGCAGCCAAGTTGGATCCAGCGGGGGAGCAGATACGCAGTATTTT. Protein product: CASSQVGSSGGADTQYF.

This chain connects TRBV6-2 or TRBV6-3 to TRBJ1-5; the match to TRBD1 covers 10 bases. The germline V gene encodes CDR1 MNHEY and CDR2 SVGEGT. The CDR3 covers 14 residues. After removal of 5 bases from V and 5 bases from J, the junction contained 3 bases not matched to a gene. CDR3 amino acids: CASSGTGEYQPQHF. The CDR3 DNA reads as TGTGCCAGCAGTGGGACAGGGGAATATCAGCCCCAGCATTTT.

In this sample, this clonotype turned up many times. The chain recombines TRBV3-1 with TRBJ1-2, with 7 bases fitting TRBD1. The CDR3 covers 13 residues. Per the germline V gene, CDR1 is LGHDT and CDR2 is YNNKEL (reference sequence). Losses at the gene ends were 4 bases for V and 8 bases for J; bases not matched to a gene: 7. CDR3 in amino acids: CASSPRTGGGYTF. The CDR3, as DNA: TGTGCCAGCAGCCCCCGGACAGGCGGCGGCTACACCTTC. Drawing the rest from reference TRBV3-1 and TRBJ1-2, the complete variable domain is DTAVSQTPKYLVTQMGNDKSIKCEQNLGHDTMYWYKQDSKKFLKIMFSYNNKELIINETVPNRFSPKSPDKAHLNLHINSLELGDSAVYFCASSPRTGGGYTFGSGTRLTVV.